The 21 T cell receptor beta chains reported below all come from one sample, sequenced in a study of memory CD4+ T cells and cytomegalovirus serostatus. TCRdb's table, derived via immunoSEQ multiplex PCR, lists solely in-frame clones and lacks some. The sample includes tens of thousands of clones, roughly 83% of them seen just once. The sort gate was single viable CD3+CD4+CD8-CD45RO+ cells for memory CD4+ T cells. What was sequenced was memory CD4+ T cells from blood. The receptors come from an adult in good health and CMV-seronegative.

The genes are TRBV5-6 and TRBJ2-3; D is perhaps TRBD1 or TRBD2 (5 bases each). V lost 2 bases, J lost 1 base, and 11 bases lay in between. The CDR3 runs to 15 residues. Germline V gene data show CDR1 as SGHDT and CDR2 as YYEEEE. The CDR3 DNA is TGTGCCAGCAGCTTCCGAAGGGGAGGCACAGATACGCAGTATTTT. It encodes CASSFRRGGTDTQYF.

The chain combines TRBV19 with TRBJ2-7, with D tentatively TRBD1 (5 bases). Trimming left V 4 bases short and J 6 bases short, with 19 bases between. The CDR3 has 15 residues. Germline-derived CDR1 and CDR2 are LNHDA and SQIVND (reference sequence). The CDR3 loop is CASSTLTAGVGEQYF. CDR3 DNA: TGTGCCAGTAGTACTCTGACAGCAGGTGTAGGCGAGCAGTACTTC.

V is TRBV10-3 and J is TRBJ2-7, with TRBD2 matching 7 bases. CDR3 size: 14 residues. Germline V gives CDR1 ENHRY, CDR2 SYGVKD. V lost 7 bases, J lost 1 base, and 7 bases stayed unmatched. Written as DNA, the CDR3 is TGTGCCATCAAAGGTCGCGGGGGATCCTACGAGCAGTACTTC. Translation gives CAIKGRGGSYEQYF.

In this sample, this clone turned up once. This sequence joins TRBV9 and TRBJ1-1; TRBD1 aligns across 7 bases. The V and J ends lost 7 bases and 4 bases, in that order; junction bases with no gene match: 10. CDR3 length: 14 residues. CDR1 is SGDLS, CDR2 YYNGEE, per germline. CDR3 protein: CASSGAGGTTEAFF. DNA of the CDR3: TGTGCCAGCTCCGGCGCAGGGGGGACCACTGAAGCTTTCTTT.

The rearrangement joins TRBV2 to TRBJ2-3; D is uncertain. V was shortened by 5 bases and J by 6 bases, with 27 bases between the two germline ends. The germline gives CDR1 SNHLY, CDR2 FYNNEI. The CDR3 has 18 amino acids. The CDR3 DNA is TGTGCCAGCAGTTCCCCATTGGATGCTTTCTATATTTCTGATACGCAGTATTTT. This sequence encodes CASSSPLDAFYISDTQYF. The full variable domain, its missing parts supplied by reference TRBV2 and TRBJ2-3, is EPEVTQTPSHQVTQMGQEVILRCVPISNHLYFYWYRQILGQKVEFLVSFYNNEISEKSEIFDDQFSVERPDGSNFTLKIRSTKLEDSAMYFCASSSPLDAFYISDTQYFGPGTRLTVL.

The CDR3 nucleotides read TGTGCCAGCAGCTTAATGTCAGTTGCCGAGCAGTACTTC. This encodes CASSLMSVAEQYF. The chain is built from TRBV7-9 and TRBJ2-7; D is unclear. Germline V gene data show CDR1 as SEHNR and CDR2 as FQNEAQ (reference sequence). This CDR3 is built from 13 residues. V lost 2 bases and J 6 bases, leaving 11 bases between the germline ends. The whole variable domain, filled in from reference TRBV7-9 and TRBJ2-7, reads DTGVSQNPRHKITKRGQNVTFRCDPISEHNRLYWYRQTLGQGPEFLTYFQNEAQLEKSRLLSDRFSAERPKGSFSTLEIQRTEQGDSAMYLCASSLMSVAEQYFGPGTRLTVT.

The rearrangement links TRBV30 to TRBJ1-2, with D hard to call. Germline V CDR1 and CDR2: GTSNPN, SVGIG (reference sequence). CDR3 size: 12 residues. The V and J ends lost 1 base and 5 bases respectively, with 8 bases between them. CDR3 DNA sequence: TGTGCCTGGAGTGCCGGGGAGTATGGCTACACCTTC. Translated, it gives CAWSAGEYGYTF.

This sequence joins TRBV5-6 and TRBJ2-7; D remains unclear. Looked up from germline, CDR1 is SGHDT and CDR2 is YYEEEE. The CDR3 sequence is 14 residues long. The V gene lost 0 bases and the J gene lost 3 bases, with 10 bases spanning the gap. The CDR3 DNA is TGTGCCAGCAGCTTGGTGGGCAGTTACTACGAGCAGTACTTC. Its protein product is CASSLVGSYYEQYF.

This chain's CDR3 is CASTGGGSQGEQFF. The CDR3 DNA follows: TGTGCCAGCACTGGAGGGGGCTCCCAGGGTGAGCAGTTCTTC. The chain combines TRBV6-6 with TRBJ2-1; D perhaps matches TRBD1 (7 bases). Germline CDR1 is MNHNY and CDR2 is SVGAGI (reference sequence). CDR3 length: 14 residues. The V end was cut by 7 bases, the J end by 9 bases, with 19 bases between.

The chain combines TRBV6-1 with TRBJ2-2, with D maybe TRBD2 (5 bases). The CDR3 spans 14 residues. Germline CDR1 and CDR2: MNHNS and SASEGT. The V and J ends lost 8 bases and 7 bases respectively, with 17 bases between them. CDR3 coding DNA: TGTGCCAGCCCACTAGATCCTTCGGGCGGGGAGCTGTTTTTT. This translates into CASPLDPSGGELFF.

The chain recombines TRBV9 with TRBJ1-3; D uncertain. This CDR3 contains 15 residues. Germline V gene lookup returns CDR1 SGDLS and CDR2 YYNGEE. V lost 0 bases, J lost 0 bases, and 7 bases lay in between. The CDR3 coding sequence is TGTGCCAGCAGCGTAGGGTCGATCTCTGGAAACACCATATATTTT. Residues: CASSVGSISGNTIYF.

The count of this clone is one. DNA for the CDR3: TGTGCTAGTGGATCCGGACAGGGCACAGATACGCAGTATTTT. Its protein is CASGSGQGTDTQYF. The chain is built from TRBV12-5 and TRBJ2-3; 7 bases fit TRBD1. The CDR3 is made up of 14 amino acids. The germline V gene encodes CDR1 LGHNT and CDR2 FRNRAP. V shed 6 bases, J shed 1 base, and the junction held 4 bases outside the gene matches.

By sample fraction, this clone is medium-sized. The CDR3 here is CASSRNVRNSPLHF. CDR3 nucleotides: TGCGCCAGCAGTCGGAACGTCAGAAATTCACCCCTCCACTTT. The V call is TRBV23-1, the J call TRBJ1-6; D is undetermined. TRBV23-1 is an open reading frame, and its role is uncertain. The CDR3 has 14 residues. With 4 bases removed from V and 7 bases from J, the gap between germline ends came to 11 bases.

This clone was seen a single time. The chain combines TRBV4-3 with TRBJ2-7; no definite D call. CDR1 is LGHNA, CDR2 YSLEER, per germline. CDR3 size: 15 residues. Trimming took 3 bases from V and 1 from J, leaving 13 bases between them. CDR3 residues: CASSHLSGRSYEQYF. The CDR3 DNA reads TGCGCCAGCAGCCACCTATCTGGCAGATCCTACGAGCAGTACTTC.

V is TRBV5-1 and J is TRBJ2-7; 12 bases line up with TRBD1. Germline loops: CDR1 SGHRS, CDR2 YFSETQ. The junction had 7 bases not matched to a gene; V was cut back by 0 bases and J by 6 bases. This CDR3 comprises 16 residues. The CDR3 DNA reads TGCGCCAGCAGCTTGGGGGACAGGGGGCCACGCAGCGAGCAGTACTTC. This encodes CASSLGDRGPRSEQYF.

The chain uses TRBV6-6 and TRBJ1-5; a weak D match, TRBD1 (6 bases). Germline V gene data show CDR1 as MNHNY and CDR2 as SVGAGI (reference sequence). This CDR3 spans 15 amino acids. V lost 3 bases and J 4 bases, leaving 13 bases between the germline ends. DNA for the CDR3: TGTGCCAGCAGTTATTACAGGGAAGGGAATCAGCCCCAGCATTTT. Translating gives CASSYYREGNQPQHF.

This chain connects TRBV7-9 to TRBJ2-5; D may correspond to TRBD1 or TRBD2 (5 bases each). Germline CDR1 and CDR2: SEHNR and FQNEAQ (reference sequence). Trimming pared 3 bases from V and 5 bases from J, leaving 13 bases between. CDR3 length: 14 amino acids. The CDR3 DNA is TGTGCCAGCAGCTTCCCAGGGTGGAGGGAGACCCAGTACTTC. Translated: CASSFPGWRETQYF.

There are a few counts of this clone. CDR3 residues: CASSPQVNTGELFF. The CDR3 DNA reads TGTGCCAGCAGCCCACAGGTGAACACCGGGGAGCTGTTTTTT. The chain recombines TRBV9 with TRBJ2-2; the D gene is possibly TRBD1 (5 bases). Trimming cost V 4 bases and J 1 base, with 8 bases left between them. Germline lookup yields CDR1 SGDLS and CDR2 YYNGEE. The CDR3 is 14 amino acids.

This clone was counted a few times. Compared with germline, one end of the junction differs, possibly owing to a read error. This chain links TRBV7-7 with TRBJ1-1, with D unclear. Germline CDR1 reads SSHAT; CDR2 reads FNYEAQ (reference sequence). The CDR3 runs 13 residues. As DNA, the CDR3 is TGTGCTAGCAGCCGCGCAGAGAACACTGAAGCTTTCTTT. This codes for CASSRAENTEAFF.

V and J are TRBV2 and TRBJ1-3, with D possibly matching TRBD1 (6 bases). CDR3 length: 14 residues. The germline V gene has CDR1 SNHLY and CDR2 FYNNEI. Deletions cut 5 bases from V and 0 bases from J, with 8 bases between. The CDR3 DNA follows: TGTGCCAGCAGTACAGGGAACTCTGGAAACACCATATATTTT. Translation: CASSTGNSGNTIYF.

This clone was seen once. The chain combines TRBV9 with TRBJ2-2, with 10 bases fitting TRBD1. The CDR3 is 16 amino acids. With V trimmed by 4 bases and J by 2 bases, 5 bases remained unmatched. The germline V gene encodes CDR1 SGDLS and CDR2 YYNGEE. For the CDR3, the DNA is TGTGCCAGCAGCCCAGGACAGGGGGGTAACACCGGGGAGCTGTTTTTT. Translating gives CASSPGQGGNTGELFF.